This TCR beta chain appears in the sequencing data of a study of blood T cells in healthy people across ages (dated by TCRdb to the mid-2010s). At the level of the whole study: In model experiments, roughly one uniquely barcoded TCR beta cDNA molecule per two T cells was captured by template switching. Age-related changes in TCR beta repertoire diversity were measured in the study by deep sequencing normalized with unique cDNA molecular identifiers. The donors were split into four age groups: young (average around 15 years), middle-aged (roughly 39), aged (roughly 60) and long-lived (more than 80). To avoid experimental bias, donors of different ages were randomly spread across the sequencing lanes. Using the same blood draw, the study looked at two additional independent replicas of 1 million unique cDNA reads for two donors, one aged 18 to 30 and the other aged 80 or older.

Turning to this clonotype: No cognate antigen has been identified for it. No quality values exist for individual bases; no much larger clone is one base distant.

From the cysteine through the phenylalanine, the CDR3 covers 15 amino acids. The entry retains the CDR3 DNA only, 45 bases that are in frame from base 1. Trimming at the junction amounts to 5 bases on V and 0 bases on J, and the germline ends lie 8 bases apart. From a lookup of the germline V gene, CDR1 and CDR2 are SGHTA and FQGNSA. The method behind the library was 5' RACE. Sequenced on an Illumina HiSeq 2500. A second PCR of about 6 to 11 cycles was performed with a sample-barcoded 5' primer and a J-beta primer mix. A template-switch 5' adaptor carrying 12 random nucleotides introduced a unique molecular identifier onto each TCR beta cDNA molecule. At least 3 million CDR3-containing paired-end reads were obtained from each sample. All of the RNA was converted into first-strand cDNA using the Mint cDNA synthesis kit, with a TRBC-specific oligonucleotide serving as the primer. All cDNA was treated with uracil-DNA glycosylase and then went through a first 18-cycle PCR with the universal primers M1SS and BC2_uni_R. The authors' pipeline ran thus. For normalization, 1 million high-quality reads, each with a distinct molecular identifier, were randomly selected from each sample. Reads with shared molecular identifiers were discarded instead of being binned into consensus sequences. MiTCR, run with a Q25 quality threshold and the strictest error-elimination algorithm, handled CDR3 identification, clonotype clustering and error correction. A nonparametric unseen species model using Euler transformation provided a lower-bound estimate of total TCR beta diversity. TCRdb's own reprocessing of the public reads used fastp at Q25 and MiXCR and kept productive beta chains. Each entry merges the rows of one CDR3 protein and shows their most common DNA and genes. It is TCRdb's table, rather than the study itself, that gives the V and J calls and clone size. The sample yields over 1,300,000 distinct CDR3 sequences; around 59% were counted once. 6.7% of the sample belongs to the ten largest clones.

What the study reported, not specific to this receptor: The CMV infection status of donors was not known, potentially confounding age-related changes in expanded clonotypes. Conclusive comparison of naive and antigen-experienced compartments was prevented by the profiling of bulk unsorted PBMCs. A strong correlation was found between observed TCR beta diversity and the percentage of naive T cells measured by flow cytometry. The long-lived group showed more naive CD4+ T cells, fewer expanded clones and increased TCR diversity than the aged group, suggesting age selection. Observed TCR beta diversity per million T cells fell roughly linearly with age, and a significant reduction was already apparent by age approximately 40. Estimates of total diversity based on one million sequenced T cells were regarded as lower bounds and as underestimates.

Systemically healthy Caucasian individuals from Russia, roughly 40 in total and aged roughly 6 to 100 years, were included as donors. Roughly 9.5 milliliters of peripheral blood were drawn from each donor into EDTA-treated Vacutainer tubes. PBMCs were isolated by Ficoll-Paque density-gradient centrifugation, with at least 6 million obtained per sample. Total RNA was extracted from PBMCs with Trizol reagent, with at least 6 micrograms obtained per sample. For every donor, an aliquot of PBMCs went through flow cytometry to measure the percentages of naive CD45RAhigh/CD27high T cells. The clonotype originates from a man younger than 30 in good health. This chain joins TRBV7-2 to TRBJ2-6; no D gene can be assigned with confidence. Sequenced input: blood. The CDR3 amino acid sequence is: CASSILLSGANVLTF. The nucleotides are TGTGCCAGCAGCATTTTACTCTCTGGGGCCAACGTCCTGACTTTC.